These T cell receptor beta chains were read from a single sample in a study of low-dose radiotherapy and immunotherapy resistance in tumors. MiXCR, run by TCRdb on the reads, gives a single entry per CDR3 protein. This table holds 40,000 or so distinct CDR3 sequences, about 25% found once. The sequenced sample was PBMCs, obtained after low-dose radiotherapy plus immunotherapy. All receptors come from a male donor with prostate cancer. Both conserved end residues are part of each CDR3. D genes are given only for firm matches. Size values are once, few and many counts, or a class for expanded clones, and some rows have none.

v_gene: TRBV10-3; j_gene: TRBJ2-3; d_gene: .; abundance: many; CDR3nt: TGTGCCATCAGTGAAGGCGCCTCAGATACGCAGTATTTT; CDR3aa: CAISEGASDTQYF
v_gene: TRBV5-1; j_gene: TRBJ1-1; d_gene: .; abundance: many; CDR3nt: TGCGCCAGCAGCTTTAACAGGGACACTGAAGCTTTCTTT; CDR3aa: CASSFNRDTEAFF
v_gene: TRBV2; j_gene: TRBJ2-7; d_gene: TRBD2; abundance: many; CDR3nt: TGTGCCAGCAGTCGCCGGGAGGGCGAGCAGTACTTC; CDR3aa: CASSRREGEQYF
v_gene: TRBV7-3; j_gene: TRBJ2-1; d_gene: TRBD1; abundance: many; CDR3nt: TGTGCCAGCAGCCCCCGGGACAGGGCTTTCAATGAGCAGTTCTTC; CDR3aa: CASSPRDRAFNEQFF
v_gene: TRBV18; j_gene: TRBJ2-1; d_gene: TRBD1; abundance: many; CDR3nt: TGTGCCAGCTCACCGGACAGGGGGCTGCTTAATGAGCAGTTCTTC; CDR3aa: CASSPDRGLLNEQFF
v_gene: TRBV30; j_gene: TRBJ1-5; d_gene: TRBD1; abundance: many; CDR3nt: TGTGCCTGGTCTAAACCGGGACAGGGGCAATCTCAGCCCCAGCATTTT; CDR3aa: CAWSKPGQGQSQPQHF
v_gene: TRBV11-2; j_gene: TRBJ2-7; d_gene: TRBD2; abundance: .; CDR3nt: TGTGCCAGCACTCAGGGGCTAGCGGGAAGCTACGAGCAGTACTTC; CDR3aa: CASTQGLAGSYEQYF
v_gene: TRBV13; j_gene: TRBJ1-1; d_gene: .; abundance: .; CDR3nt: TGTGCCAGCAGCTACACGTGGGACACTGAAGCTTTCTTT; CDR3aa: CASSYTWDTEAFF
v_gene: TRBV5-1; j_gene: TRBJ2-1; d_gene: .; abundance: many; CDR3nt: TGCGCCAGCAGCTTGGATTCCCCACAGAGGGGTGAGCAGTTCTTC; CDR3aa: CASSLDSPQRGEQFF
v_gene: TRBV9; j_gene: TRBJ2-7; d_gene: TRBD2; abundance: .; CDR3nt: TGTGCCAGCAGCAATCTAGCGGAACCAACCTACGAGCAGTACTTC; CDR3aa: CASSNLAEPTYEQYF
v_gene: TRBV3-1; j_gene: TRBJ2-6; d_gene: .; abundance: many; CDR3nt: TGTGCCAGCAGCCAAGCGGTTTCGGCAGGGGGGGCCAACGTCCTGACTTTC; CDR3aa: CASSQAVSAGGANVLTF
v_gene: TRBV3-1; j_gene: TRBJ1-1; d_gene: .; abundance: many; CDR3nt: TGTGCCAGCAGCCGAAAAACCTCCACTGAAGCTTTCTTT; CDR3aa: CASSRKTSTEAFF
v_gene: TRBV7-3; j_gene: TRBJ2-7; d_gene: .; abundance: many; CDR3nt: TGTGCCAGCAGCCCACGGCGGCAGGGCGAGTTTCCCCCTCTCGAGCAGTACTTC; CDR3aa: CASSPRRQGEFPPLEQYF
v_gene: TRBV6-5; j_gene: TRBJ2-7; d_gene: .; abundance: .; CDR3nt: TGTGCCAGCAGTCGCCGGCACAACGACTACGAGCAGTACTTC; CDR3aa: CASSRRHNDYEQYF
v_gene: TRBV4-1; j_gene: TRBJ1-1; d_gene: TRBD1; abundance: many; CDR3nt: TGCGCCAGCAGCCCTTCGATTACAGGGGTCTCGGCTTTCTTT; CDR3aa: CASSPSITGVSAFF
v_gene: TRBV5-1; j_gene: TRBJ2-2; d_gene: .; abundance: many; CDR3nt: TGCGCCAGCAGCCCCAGGTCAGGGAACACCGGGGAGCTGTTTTTT; CDR3aa: CASSPRSGNTGELFF
v_gene: TRBV9; j_gene: TRBJ2-1; d_gene: TRBD2; abundance: .; CDR3nt: TGTGCCAGCAGCCCCCTAGCGGGAAGTCTGGAGCAGTTCTTC; CDR3aa: CASSPLAGSLEQFF
v_gene: TRBV15; j_gene: TRBJ1-6; d_gene: TRBD1; abundance: many; CDR3nt: TGTGCCAGCAAGACGGACAGGAGTAATTCACCCCTCCACTTT; CDR3aa: CASKTDRSNSPLHF
v_gene: TRBV6-8; j_gene: TRBJ2-2; d_gene: .; abundance: .; CDR3nt: TGTGCCAGCAGGGTTGACGTTAGCGGAGGCACCGGGGGGCTGTTCTTT; CDR3aa: CASRVDVSGGTGGLFF
v_gene: TRBV20-1; j_gene: TRBJ2-5; d_gene: .; abundance: many; CDR3nt: TGCAGTGCTAGAGATCTGGCGTACCGAGAGACCCAGTACTTC; CDR3aa: CSARDLAYRETQYF
v_gene: TRBV12-3/TRBV12-4; j_gene: TRBJ2-5; d_gene: TRBD2; abundance: many; CDR3nt: TGTGCCAGCAGTTTGACTAGCGGGGGGCGAGAGACCCAGTACTTC; CDR3aa: CASSLTSGGRETQYF
v_gene: TRBV9; j_gene: TRBJ2-7; d_gene: TRBD1; abundance: .; CDR3nt: TGTGCCAGCAGCGTAGCAGGGACAGGGGGTAAAGAGCAGTACTTC; CDR3aa: CASSVAGTGGKEQYF
v_gene: TRBV9; j_gene: TRBJ1-2; d_gene: .; abundance: .; CDR3nt: TGTGCCAGCAGCGTAGATGGGTTGCCCTGGTATGGCTACACCTTC; CDR3aa: CASSVDGLPWYGYTF
v_gene: TRBV1; j_gene: TRBJ2-1; d_gene: .; abundance: .; CDR3nt: TGCACCAGCAGCCCGGCTAGCGGGGGGTTTCGTGAGCAGTTCTTC; CDR3aa: CTSSPASGGFREQFF
v_gene: TRBV28; j_gene: TRBJ2-7; d_gene: .; abundance: medium-sized; CDR3nt: TGTGCCAGCAGTCGGGCCCTCTCCCCCTACGAGCAGTACTTC; CDR3aa: CASSRALSPYEQYF
v_gene: TRBV30; j_gene: TRBJ2-1; d_gene: .; abundance: many; CDR3nt: TGTGCCTGGAGTCCCAGCGGCTCCGGCGAGCAGTTCTTC; CDR3aa: CAWSPSGSGEQFF
v_gene: TRBV5-4; j_gene: TRBJ2-3; d_gene: .; abundance: many; CDR3nt: TGTGCCAGCAGCCAATCGGCTTTAAGGTTAGATACGCAGTATTTT; CDR3aa: CASSQSALRLDTQYF
v_gene: TRBV28; j_gene: TRBJ2-2; d_gene: .; abundance: .; CDR3nt: TGTGCCAACAGTTACTACACCGGGGAGCTGTTTTTT; CDR3aa: CANSYYTGELFF
v_gene: TRBV15; j_gene: TRBJ2-7; d_gene: .; abundance: many; CDR3nt: TGTGCCACCAGCTTAGACAGGCCCCAGACCTACGAGCAGTACTTC; CDR3aa: CATSLDRPQTYEQYF
v_gene: TRBV7-2; j_gene: TRBJ1-1; d_gene: .; abundance: .; CDR3nt: TGTGCCAGCAGCTACGCAGGGACCACTGAAGCTTTCTTT; CDR3aa: CASSYAGTTEAFF
v_gene: TRBV3-1; j_gene: TRBJ2-1; d_gene: .; abundance: few; CDR3nt: TGTGCCAGCAGCCATCAGGGGCGTATTGCCTACAATGAGCAGTTCTTC; CDR3aa: CASSHQGRIAYNEQFF
v_gene: TRBV6-2/TRBV6-3; j_gene: TRBJ1-2; d_gene: .; abundance: many; CDR3nt: TGTGCCAGCAGTCCAATGGCCGGGTTCTATAACTATGGCTACACCTTC; CDR3aa: CASSPMAGFYNYGYTF
v_gene: TRBV20-1; j_gene: TRBJ2-7; d_gene: TRBD2; abundance: many; CDR3nt: TGCAGTGCTAGCAGTCGGGAGGGAAACTACGAGCAGTACTTC; CDR3aa: CSASSREGNYEQYF
v_gene: TRBV19; j_gene: TRBJ2-1; d_gene: .; abundance: many; CDR3nt: .; CDR3aa: CASTSDRAAYNEQFF
v_gene: TRBV5-1; j_gene: TRBJ1-1; d_gene: .; abundance: many; CDR3nt: TGCGCCAGCAGCCCAGGACCTACGAACACTGAAGCTTTCTTT; CDR3aa: CASSPGPTNTEAFF
v_gene: TRBV10-3; j_gene: TRBJ1-1; d_gene: TRBD1; abundance: .; CDR3nt: TGTGCCATCAGTGGGGCAGGGGGTGCCACAGGTGAAGCTTTCTTT; CDR3aa: CAISGAGGATGEAFF
v_gene: TRBV19; j_gene: TRBJ2-1; d_gene: .; abundance: many; CDR3nt: TGTGCCAGTAGTATAACTCTTTACAATGAGCAGTTCTTC; CDR3aa: CASSITLYNEQFF